The clone carrying this T cell receptor (beta chain) was seen only once. The germline V gene encodes CDR1 LNHDA and CDR2 SQIVND (reference sequence). CDR3 length: 18 residues. V lost 3 bases and J lost 1; bases outside the gene matches: 10. The data were obtained in a study of regulatory T cells in long-lasting Graves disease. CDR3-region Arm-PCR and iRepertoire HTBI primers produced the TCR beta libraries. Methods used by the authors: Identification of gene segments yielded approximately 62 TRBV and about 14 TRBJ across samples. TCRdb analysed the multiplex PCR reads with MiXCR anew, one entry per CDR3 protein. The V and J calls and clone size come from TCRdb's table, not from the authors' own analysis. The data show fewer than 650,000 distinct CDR3 sequences, around 15% seen once. Time point here: newly diagnosed GD, antithyroid drugs for less than 3 months. PBMC RNA was the source of the TCR library. All patients originated from an endocrinology department located in Xi'an, China.

This sample also appeared in a second study, on T cells in Graves' hyperthyroidism and ophthalmopathy. That paper states: Stable Graves' hyperthyroidism denoted no ophthalmopathy progression over 18 months.

This chain connects TRBV19 to TRBJ2-5; 11 nucleotides align to TRBD2. Sample: peripheral blood mononuclear cells (PBMCs), taken at new diagnosis, from a patient treated with antithyroid drugs. The sequence came from a young man with Graves disease. The CDR3 spells CASSMTTSGTVIQETQYF. The DNA of the CDR3 is TGTGCCAGTAGTATGACGACTAGCGGGACGGTCATCCAAGAGACCCAGTACTTC.